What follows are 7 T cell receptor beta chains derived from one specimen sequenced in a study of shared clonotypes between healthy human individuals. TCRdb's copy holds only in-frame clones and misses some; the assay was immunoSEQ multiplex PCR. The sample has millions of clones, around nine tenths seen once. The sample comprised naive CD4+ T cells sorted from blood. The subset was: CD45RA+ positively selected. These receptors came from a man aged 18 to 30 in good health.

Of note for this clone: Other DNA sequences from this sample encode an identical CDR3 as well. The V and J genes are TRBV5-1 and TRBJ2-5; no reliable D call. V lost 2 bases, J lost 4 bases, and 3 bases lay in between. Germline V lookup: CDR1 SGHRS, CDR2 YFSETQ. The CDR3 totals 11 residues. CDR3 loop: CASSLSETQYF. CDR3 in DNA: TGCGCCAGCAGCTTATCAGAGACCCAGTACTTC.

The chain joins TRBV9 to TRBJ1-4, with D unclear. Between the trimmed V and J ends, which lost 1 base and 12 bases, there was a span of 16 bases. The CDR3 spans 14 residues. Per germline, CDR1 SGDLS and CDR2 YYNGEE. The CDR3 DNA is TGTGCCAGCAGCGTATCTATGGAATCTTCAGAACTGTTTTTT. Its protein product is CASSVSMESSELFF.

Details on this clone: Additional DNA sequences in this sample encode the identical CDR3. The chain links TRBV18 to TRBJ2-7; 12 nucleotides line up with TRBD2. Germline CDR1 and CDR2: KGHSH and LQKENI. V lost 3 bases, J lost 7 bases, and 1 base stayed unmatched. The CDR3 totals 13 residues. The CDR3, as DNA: TGTGCCAGCTCACCCGGACTAGCGGGGGAGCAGTACTTC. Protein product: CASSPGLAGEQYF.

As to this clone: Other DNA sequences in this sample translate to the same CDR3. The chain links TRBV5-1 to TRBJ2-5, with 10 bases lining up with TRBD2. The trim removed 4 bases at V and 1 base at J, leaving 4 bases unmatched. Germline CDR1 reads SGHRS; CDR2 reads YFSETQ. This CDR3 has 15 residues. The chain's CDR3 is CASSLGLAVQETQYF. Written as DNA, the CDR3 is TGCGCCAGCAGCCTTGGACTAGCGGTCCAAGAGACCCAGTACTTC.

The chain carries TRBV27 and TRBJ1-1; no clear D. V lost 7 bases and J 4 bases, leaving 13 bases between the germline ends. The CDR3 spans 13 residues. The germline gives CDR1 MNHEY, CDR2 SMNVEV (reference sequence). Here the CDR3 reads CASISQGGTEAFF. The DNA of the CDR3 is TGTGCCAGCATTTCCCAAGGTGGCACTGAAGCTTTCTTT.

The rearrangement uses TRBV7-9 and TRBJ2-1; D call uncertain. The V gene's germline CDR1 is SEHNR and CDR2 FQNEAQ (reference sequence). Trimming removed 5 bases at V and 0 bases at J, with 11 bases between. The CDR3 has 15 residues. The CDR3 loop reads CASSPHMSSYNEQFF. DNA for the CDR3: TGTGCCAGCAGCCCCCACATGAGCTCCTACAATGAGCAGTTCTTC.

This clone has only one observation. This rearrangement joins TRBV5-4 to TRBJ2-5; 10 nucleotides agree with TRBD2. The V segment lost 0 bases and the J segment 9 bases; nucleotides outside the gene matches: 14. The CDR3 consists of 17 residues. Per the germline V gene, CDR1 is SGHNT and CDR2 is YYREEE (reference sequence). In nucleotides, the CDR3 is TGTGCCAGCAGCTTGGACTTTCAGACTAGCGGGCTTGGGTCCCAGTACTTC. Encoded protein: CASSLDFQTSGLGSQYF.